This TCR beta chain comes out of a study of blood T cells in healthy people across ages. In the study overall: With template switching, about one barcoded beta molecule was captured per two T cells.

Primed by a sample-barcoded 5' primer and a J-beta primer mix, a second PCR proceeded for roughly 7 to 12 cycles. Each cDNA molecule received a tag from a template-switch adaptor that had 12 random nucleotides. TCRdb processed the 5' RACE reads anew with MiXCR; each CDR3 protein has one entry. The sample carries about 1.6 million distinct CDR3 sequences, about 35% recorded once. Findings of the study overall: TCR beta diversity correlated strongly with naive T cell percentage.

The germline CDR1 and CDR2 sequences are MNHEY and SVGEGT. The length of the CDR3 is 15 residues. Unmatched junction bases numbered 10, after V lost 7 bases and J lost 4 bases. Concerning this clonotype itself: Its target is unknown.

Sample donors were healthy Caucasian individuals that came from Russia, aged roughly 6 to 95. The J gene is TRBJ1-5, the V gene TRBV6-2 or TRBV6-3, with 7 bases identical to TRBD1. The sample consisted of blood. The clonotype originates from a woman aged 25 to 39 in good health. CDR3 region: CASTGEGALNQPQHF. DNA for the CDR3: TGTGCCAGCACGGGGGAGGGGGCCCTAAATCAGCCCCAGCATTTT.